Sequencing of this TCR beta chain was carried out in a study of post-analysis software for immune sequencing data. The overall study: Recorded disease courses covered relapsing-remitting, secondary progressive and progressive-relapsing multiple sclerosis. Some patients had no subtype annotation. Study outcomes and limitations: F measure clustering grouped samples strongly by preparation batch. Relative to controls, patients with multiple sclerosis showed significantly lower normalized Chao1 diversity. Controls had lower frequencies than patients of about 5 TRBV segments, which included TRBV5-6, TRBV5-1 and TRBV20-1.

As concerns this clonotype: Its antigen is still unknown.

The authors incorporated unique molecular identifiers into the TCR beta cDNA libraries. Roughly 470,000 cDNA molecules came from 1 to 10 million T cells. Each CDR3 protein gets one entry after TCRdb re-called the PCR reads with MiXCR. The table shows 250,000 to 300,000 distinct CDR3 sequences, with 35% to 40% occurring only once. Germline CDR1 reads DFQATT; CDR2 reads SNEGSKA (reference sequence). The CDR3 covers 13 residues. Trimming left V 4 bases short and J 5 bases short, with 14 bases between. The sequence came from a girl under 18 with multiple sclerosis. V and J are TRBV20-1 and TRBJ2-5; D remains unclear. The sequencing input was blood. The CDR3 reads CSAIPWGRETQYF. CDR3 in DNA: TGCAGTGCTATACCGTGGGGTCGGGAGACCCAGTACTTC.